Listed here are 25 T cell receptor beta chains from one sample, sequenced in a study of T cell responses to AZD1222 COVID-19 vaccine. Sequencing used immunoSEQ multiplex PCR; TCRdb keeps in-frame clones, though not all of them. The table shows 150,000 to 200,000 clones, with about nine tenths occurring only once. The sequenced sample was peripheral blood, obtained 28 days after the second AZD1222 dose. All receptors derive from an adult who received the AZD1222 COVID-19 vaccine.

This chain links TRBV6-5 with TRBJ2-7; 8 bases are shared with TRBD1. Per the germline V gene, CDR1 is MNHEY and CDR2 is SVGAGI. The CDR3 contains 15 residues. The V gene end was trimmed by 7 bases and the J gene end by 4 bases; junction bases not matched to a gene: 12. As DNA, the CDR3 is TGTGCCAGCAACCCGGACAGGGTCCCGGGGTACGAGCAGTACTTC. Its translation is CASNPDRVPGYEQYF.

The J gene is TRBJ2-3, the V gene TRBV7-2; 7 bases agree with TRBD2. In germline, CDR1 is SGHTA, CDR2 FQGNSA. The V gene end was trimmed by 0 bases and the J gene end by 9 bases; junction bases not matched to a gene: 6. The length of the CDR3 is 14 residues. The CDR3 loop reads CASSLAFSGSTQYF. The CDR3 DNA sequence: TGTGCCAGCAGCTTAGCGTTTAGCGGGTCCACGCAGTATTTT.

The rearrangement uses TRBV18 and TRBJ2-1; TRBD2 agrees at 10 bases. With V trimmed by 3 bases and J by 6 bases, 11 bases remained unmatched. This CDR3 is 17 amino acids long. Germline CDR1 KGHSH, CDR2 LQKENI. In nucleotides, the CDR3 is TGTGCCAGCTCACCGCGGGGGATAGCGGGAGGTGGCAATGAGCAGTTCTTC. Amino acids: CASSPRGIAGGGNEQFF.

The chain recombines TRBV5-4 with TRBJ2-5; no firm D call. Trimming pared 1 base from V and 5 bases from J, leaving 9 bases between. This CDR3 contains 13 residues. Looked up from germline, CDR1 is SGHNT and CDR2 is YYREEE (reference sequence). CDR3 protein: CASSLFSAETQYF. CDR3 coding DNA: TGTGCCAGCAGCTTGTTCAGCGCGGAGACCCAGTACTTC.

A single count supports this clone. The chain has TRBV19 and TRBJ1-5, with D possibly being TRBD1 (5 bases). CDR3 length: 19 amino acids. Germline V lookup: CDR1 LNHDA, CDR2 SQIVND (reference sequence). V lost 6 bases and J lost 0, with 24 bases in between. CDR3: CASSPKGIGGGSSNQPQHF. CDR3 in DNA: TGTGCCAGTAGCCCTAAGGGAATCGGGGGTGGTTCTAGCAATCAGCCCCAGCATTTT.

This chain's CDR3 is CASGANYGYTF. The CDR3 DNA reads TGTGCATCCGGAGCTAACTATGGCTACACCTTC. The chain carries TRBV28 and TRBJ1-2; no firm D call. The CDR3 totals 11 residues. Germline-derived CDR1 and CDR2 are MDHEN and SYDVKM.

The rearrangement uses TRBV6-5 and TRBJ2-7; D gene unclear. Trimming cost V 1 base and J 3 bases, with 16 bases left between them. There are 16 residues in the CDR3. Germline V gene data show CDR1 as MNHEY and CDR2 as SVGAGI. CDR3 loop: CASSYLPASTYYEQYF. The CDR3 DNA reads TGTGCCAGCAGTTACTTGCCAGCATCGACCTACTACGAGCAGTACTTC.

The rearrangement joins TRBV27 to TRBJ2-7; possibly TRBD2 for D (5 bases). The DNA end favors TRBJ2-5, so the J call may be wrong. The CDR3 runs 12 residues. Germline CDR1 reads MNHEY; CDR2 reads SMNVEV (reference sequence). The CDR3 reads CASSFPGGTQYF. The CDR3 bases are TGTGCCAGCAGCTTCCCAGGAGGGACCCAGTACTTC.

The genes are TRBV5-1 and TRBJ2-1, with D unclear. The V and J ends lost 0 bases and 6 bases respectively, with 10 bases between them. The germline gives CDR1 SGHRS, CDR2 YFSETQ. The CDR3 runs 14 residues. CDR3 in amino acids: CASSLAAAFNEQFF. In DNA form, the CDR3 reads TGCGCCAGCAGCTTGGCTGCGGCTTTCAATGAGCAGTTCTTC.

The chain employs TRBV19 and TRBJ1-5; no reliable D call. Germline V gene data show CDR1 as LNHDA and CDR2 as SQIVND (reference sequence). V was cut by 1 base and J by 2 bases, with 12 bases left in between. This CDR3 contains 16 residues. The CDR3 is CASSIVADLGNQPQHF. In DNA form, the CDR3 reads TGTGCCAGTAGTATAGTTGCGGACTTGGGCAATCAGCCCCAGCATTTT.

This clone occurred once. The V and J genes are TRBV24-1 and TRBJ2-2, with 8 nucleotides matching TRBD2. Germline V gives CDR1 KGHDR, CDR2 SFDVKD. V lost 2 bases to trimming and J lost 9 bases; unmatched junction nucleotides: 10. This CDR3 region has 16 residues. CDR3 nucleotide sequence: TGTGCCACCAGTGATTCGACGGGGGGGAGCGACCGGGAGCTGTTTTTT. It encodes CATSDSTGGSDRELFF.

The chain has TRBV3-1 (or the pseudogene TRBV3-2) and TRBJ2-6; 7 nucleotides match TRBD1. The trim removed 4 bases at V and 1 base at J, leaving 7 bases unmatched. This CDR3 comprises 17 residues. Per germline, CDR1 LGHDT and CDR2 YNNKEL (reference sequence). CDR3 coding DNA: TGTGCCAGCAGCCTAAGGCAGGGGGAATCTGGGGCCAACGTCCTGACTTTC. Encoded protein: CASSLRQGESGANVLTF.

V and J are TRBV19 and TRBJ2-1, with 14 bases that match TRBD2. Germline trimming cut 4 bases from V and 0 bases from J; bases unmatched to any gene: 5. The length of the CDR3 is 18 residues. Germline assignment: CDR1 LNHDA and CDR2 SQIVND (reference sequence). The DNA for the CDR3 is TGTGCCAGTAGTAGGACTAGCGGGAGGCCTAGCTCCTACAATGAGCAGTTCTTC. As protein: CASSRTSGRPSSYNEQFF.

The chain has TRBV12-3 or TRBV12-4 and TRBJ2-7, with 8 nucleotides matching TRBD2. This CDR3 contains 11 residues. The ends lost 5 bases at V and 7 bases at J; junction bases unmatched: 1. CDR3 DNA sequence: TGTGCCAGCAGTCGGGGGGGAGAGCAGTACTTC. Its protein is CASSRGGEQYF.

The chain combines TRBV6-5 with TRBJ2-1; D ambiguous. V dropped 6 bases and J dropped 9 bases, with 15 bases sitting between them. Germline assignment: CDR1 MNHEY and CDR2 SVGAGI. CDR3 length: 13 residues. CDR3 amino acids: CASSQYPSFEQFF. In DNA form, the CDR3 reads TGTGCCAGCAGCCAATACCCCTCGTTTGAGCAGTTCTTC.

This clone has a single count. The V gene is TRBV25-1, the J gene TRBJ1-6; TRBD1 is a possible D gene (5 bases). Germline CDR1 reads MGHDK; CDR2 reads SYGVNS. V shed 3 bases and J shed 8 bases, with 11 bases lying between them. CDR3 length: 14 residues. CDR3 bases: TGTGCCAGCAGTGACCGTACAGGAGATTCACCCCTCCACTTT. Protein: CASSDRTGDSPLHF.

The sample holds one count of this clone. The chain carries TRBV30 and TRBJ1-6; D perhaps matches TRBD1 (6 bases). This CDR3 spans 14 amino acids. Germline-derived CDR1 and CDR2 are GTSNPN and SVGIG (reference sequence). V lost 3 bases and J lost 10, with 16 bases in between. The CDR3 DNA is TGTGCCTGGAGATTGGCCGGGGGCAACTCACCCCTCCACTTT. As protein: CAWRLAGGNSPLHF.

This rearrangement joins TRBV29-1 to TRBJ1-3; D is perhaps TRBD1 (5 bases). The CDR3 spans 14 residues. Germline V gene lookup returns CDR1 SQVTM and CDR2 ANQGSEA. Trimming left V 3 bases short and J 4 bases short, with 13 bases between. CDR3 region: CSVDGTYNGNTIYF. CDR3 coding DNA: TGCAGCGTTGACGGGACCTACAACGGAAACACCATATATTTT.

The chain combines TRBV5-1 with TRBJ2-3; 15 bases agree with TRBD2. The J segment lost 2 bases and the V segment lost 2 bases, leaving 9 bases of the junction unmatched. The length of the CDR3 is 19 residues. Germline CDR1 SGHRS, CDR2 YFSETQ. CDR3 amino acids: CASSFSGTSGGLLTDTQYF. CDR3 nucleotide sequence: TGCGCCAGCAGCTTCAGCGGGACTAGCGGGGGGCTCCTCACAGATACGCAGTATTTT. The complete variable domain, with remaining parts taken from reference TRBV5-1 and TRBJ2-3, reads KAGVTQTPRYLIKTRGQQVTLSCSPISGHRSVSWYQQTPGQGLQFLFEYFSETQRNKGNFPGRFSGRQFSNSRSEMNVSTLELGDSALYLCASSFSGTSGGLLTDTQYFGPGTRLTVL.

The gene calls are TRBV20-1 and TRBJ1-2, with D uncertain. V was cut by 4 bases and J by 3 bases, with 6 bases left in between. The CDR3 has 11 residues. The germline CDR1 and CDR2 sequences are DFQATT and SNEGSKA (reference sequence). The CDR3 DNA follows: TGCAGTGCTAATCGGGACTATGGCTACACCTTC. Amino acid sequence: CSANRDYGYTF.

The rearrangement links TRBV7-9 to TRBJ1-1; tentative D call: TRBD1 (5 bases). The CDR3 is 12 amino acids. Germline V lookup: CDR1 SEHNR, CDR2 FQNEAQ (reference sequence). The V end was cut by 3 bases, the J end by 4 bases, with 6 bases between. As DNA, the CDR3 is TGTGCCAGCAGCTTGGGACTCACTGAAGCTTTCTTT. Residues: CASSLGLTEAFF.

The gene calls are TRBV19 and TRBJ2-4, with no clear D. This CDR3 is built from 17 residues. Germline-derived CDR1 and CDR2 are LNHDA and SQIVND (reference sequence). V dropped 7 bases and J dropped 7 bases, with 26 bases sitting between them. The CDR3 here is CASTPAGVIEGWNIQYF. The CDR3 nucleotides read TGTGCCAGTACCCCGGCAGGTGTTATTGAAGGCTGGAACATTCAGTACTTC. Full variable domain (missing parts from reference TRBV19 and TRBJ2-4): DGGITQSPKYLFRKEGQNVTLSCEQNLNHDAMYWYRQDPGQGLRLIYYSQIVNDFQKGDIAEGYSVSREKKESFPLTVTSAQKNPTAFYLCASTPAGVIEGWNIQYFGAGTRLSVL.

CDR3 residues: CSGGSGAGTDTQYF. DNA of the CDR3: TGTAGTGGGGGATCGGGAGCGGGCACAGATACGCAGTATTTT. This chain uses TRBV2 with TRBJ2-3; TRBD2 might be the D (6 bases). The CDR3 sequence is 14 residues long. Germline values: CDR1 SNHLY, CDR2 FYNNEI.

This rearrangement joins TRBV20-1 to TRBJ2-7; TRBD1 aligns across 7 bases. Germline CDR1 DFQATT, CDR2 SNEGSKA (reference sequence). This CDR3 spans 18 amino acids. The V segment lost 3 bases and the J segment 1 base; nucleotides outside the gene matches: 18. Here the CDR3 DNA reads TGCAGTGCTAGTAGCCTAGGGGGCCAGGGTAAAAGATCCTACGAGCAGTACTTC. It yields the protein CSASSLGGQGKRSYEQYF.

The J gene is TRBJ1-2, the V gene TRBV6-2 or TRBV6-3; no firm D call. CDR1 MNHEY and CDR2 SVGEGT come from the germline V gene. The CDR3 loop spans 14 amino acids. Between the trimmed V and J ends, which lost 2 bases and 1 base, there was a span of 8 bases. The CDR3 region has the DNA TGTGCCAGCAGTTACGGAGCCGATAACTATGGCTACACCTTC. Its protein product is CASSYGADNYGYTF.